Below are 6 T cell receptor beta chains sequenced from a single sample in a study of neoadjuvant anti-PD-1 for oral cavity cancer. Assay: immunoSEQ multiplex PCR; the TCRdb copy retains only in-frame clones and omits some. This table holds 13,000 to 15,000 clones, around 70% found once. Time point of the sample: after neoadjuvant nivolumab, at surgical resection. The specimen was PBMCs, collected after nivolumab (anti-PD-1) treatment. Source of these receptors: a person between 40 and 85 years old with oral cavity squamous cell carcinoma.

The chain joins TRBV6-5 to TRBJ2-2; a weak D match, TRBD2 (7 bases). Trimming cost V 0 bases and J 6 bases, with 11 bases left between them. The germline V gene encodes CDR1 MNHEY and CDR2 SVGAGI. The CDR3 totals 15 residues. The CDR3 is CASSYSGGAAGELFF. CDR3 nucleotide sequence: TGTGCCAGCAGTTACTCTGGGGGGGCGGCCGGGGAGCTGTTTTTT.

The gene calls are TRBV2 and TRBJ1-1, with D possibly matching TRBD1 (6 bases). Per the germline V gene, CDR1 is SNHLY and CDR2 is FYNNEI. The CDR3 is 14 residues long. The V end was cut by 2 bases, the J end by 2 bases, with 9 bases between. CDR3 protein: CASSEQGFNTEAFF. In nucleotides, the CDR3 is TGTGCCAGCAGTGAACAGGGGTTTAACACTGAAGCTTTCTTT.

The CDR3 sequence: CASIRPNGGYGYTF. The DNA for the CDR3 is TGTGCCAGCATCCGGCCCAATGGTGGCTATGGCTACACCTTC. The chain employs TRBV28 and TRBJ1-2; D not resolved. Germline CDR1 and CDR2: MDHEN and SYDVKM. Trimming removed 7 bases at V and 4 bases at J, with 16 bases between. This CDR3 contains 14 residues.

The chain employs TRBV7-9 and TRBJ1-1; D is unclear. V was pared by 5 bases and J by 5 bases, with 15 bases between. Germline V gene sequence: CDR1 SEHNR, CDR2 FQNEAQ (reference sequence). The CDR3 is 14 residues long. The CDR3 bases are TGTGCCAGCAGCCCCTCGGGCCCTGGGACTGAAGCTTTCTTT. Its protein product is CASSPSGPGTEAFF.

The chain couples TRBV6-5 to TRBJ2-1; D not certain. The CDR3 extends over 11 amino acids. Looked up from germline, CDR1 is MNHEY and CDR2 is SVGAGI. Trimming took off 2 bases at V and 6 bases at J, with 2 bases between the two ends. Here the CDR3 reads CASSYGNEQFF. CDR3 DNA: TGTGCCAGCAGTTACGGCAATGAGCAGTTCTTC.

CDR3 sequence reads: CASSLAGPGQPQHF. As DNA, the CDR3 is TGTGCCAGCAGCTTGGCGGGCCCCGGACAGCCCCAGCATTTT. The chain links TRBV5-6 to TRBJ1-5; D gene ambiguous. The CDR3 totals 14 residues. V gave up 0 bases and J gave up 7 bases, with 11 bases separating them. Germline CDR1 and CDR2: SGHDT and YYEEEE.